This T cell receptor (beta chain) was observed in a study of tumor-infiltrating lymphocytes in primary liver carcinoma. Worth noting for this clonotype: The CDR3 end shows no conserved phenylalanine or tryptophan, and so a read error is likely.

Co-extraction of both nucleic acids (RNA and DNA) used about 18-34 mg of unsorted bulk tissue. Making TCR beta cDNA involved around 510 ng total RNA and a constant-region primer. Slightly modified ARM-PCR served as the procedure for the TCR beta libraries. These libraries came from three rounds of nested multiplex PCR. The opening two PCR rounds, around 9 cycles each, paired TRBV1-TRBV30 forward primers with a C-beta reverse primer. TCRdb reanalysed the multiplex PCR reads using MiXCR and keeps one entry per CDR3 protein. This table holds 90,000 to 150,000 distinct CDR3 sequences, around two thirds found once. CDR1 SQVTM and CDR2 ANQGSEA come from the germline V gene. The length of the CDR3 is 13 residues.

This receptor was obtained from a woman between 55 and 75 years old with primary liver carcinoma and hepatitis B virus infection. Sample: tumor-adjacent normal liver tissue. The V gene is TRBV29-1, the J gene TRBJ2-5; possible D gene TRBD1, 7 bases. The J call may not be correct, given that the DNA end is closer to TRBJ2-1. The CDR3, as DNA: TGCAGTGTTGCTTACAGGGGAGGCAATGAGCAGTTCTCC. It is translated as CSVAYRGGNEQFS.